The 18 T cell receptor beta chains below come from one sample, sequenced in a study of T cell repertoires in cytomegalovirus infection. TCRdb reanalysed the reads using MiXCR and keeps one entry per CDR3 protein. The table records approximately 1,000,000 distinct CDR3 sequences, approximately 31% of them present only once. Their cognate antigens are unknown. This specimen was cultured CD8+ T cells from PBMCs, taken from culture after CMV antigen stimulation. These receptors all come from a human donor in good health (CMV status not recorded). Some clones in this sample may be carry-over from other donors' samples.

This clonotype was detected a few times. The CDR3, as DNA: TGCGCCAGCAGCACCCGTGGACAGGGAACGTACATGAACACTGAAGCTTTCTTT. Translation: CASSTRGQGTYMNTEAFF. The chain joins TRBV5-1 to TRBJ1-1; 8 nucleotides agree with TRBD1. This CDR3 region has 18 residues. V shed 4 bases and J 0 bases; nucleotides not matched to a gene: 14. Germline CDR1 and CDR2: SGHRS and YFSETQ. The full variable domain, completed using reference TRBV5-1 and TRBJ1-1, is KAGVTQTPRYLIKTRGQQVTLSCSPISGHRSVSWYQQTPGQGLQFLFEYFSETQRNKGNFPGRFSGRQFSNSRSEMNVSTLELGDSALYLCASSTRGQGTYMNTEAFFGQGTRLTVV.

The chain joins TRBV20-1 to TRBJ2-7; D could derive from TRBD1 or TRBD2 (5 bases each). CDR1 and CDR2 (germline): DFQATT, SNEGSKA (reference sequence). Trimming took off 2 bases at V and 3 bases at J, with 11 bases between the two ends. The CDR3 has 13 amino acids. As DNA, the CDR3 is TGCAGTGCTAGACAGGGACCCATCTACGAGCAGTACTTC. Translation gives CSARQGPIYEQYF.

This clonotype was seen only a few times. The genes are TRBV6-6 and TRBJ2-7, with TRBD1 as a possible D gene (6 bases). The CDR3 is 15 amino acids. CDR1 is MNHNY and CDR2 is SVGAGI in the germline V gene (reference sequence). V lost 2 bases to trimming and J lost 2 bases, with 13 bases between them. CDR3 in DNA: TGTGCCAGCAGTTACACAGGGACCGAGACCTACGAGCAGTACTTC. This sequence encodes CASSYTGTETYEQYF.

This clonotype appeared many times. V and J are TRBV7-9 and TRBJ1-1; possible D gene TRBD1, 6 bases. There are 15 residues in the CDR3. The germline gives CDR1 SEHNR, CDR2 FQNEAQ (reference sequence). V lost 1 base and J 3 bases, leaving 12 bases between the germline ends. The CDR3, as DNA: TGTGCCAGCAGCTTAGTGGCCTCAGGGGACACTGAAGCTTTCTTT. This translates into CASSLVASGDTEAFF.

The chain couples TRBV5-4 to TRBJ2-1; 9 bases fit TRBD1. The CDR3 covers 13 residues. V lost 10 bases to trimming and J lost 4 bases; unmatched junction nucleotides: 6. Germline V lookup: CDR1 SGHNT, CDR2 YYREEE (reference sequence). DNA for the CDR3: TGTGCCTCCGGAGGACAGGGGTACAATGAGCAGTTCTTC. It translates to CASGGQGYNEQFF.

In this sample, this clonotype turned up a few times. This chain connects TRBV10-2 to TRBJ2-2; 13 bases line up with TRBD2. This CDR3 comprises 17 residues. The J segment lost 7 bases and the V segment lost 5 bases, leaving 10 bases of the junction unmatched. Germline V CDR1 and CDR2: WSHSY, SAAADI. Written as DNA, the CDR3 is TGCGCCAGCAGTTTAGACCCCGGGACTAGCGGGGTCGGGGAGCTGTTTTTT. It codes for CASSLDPGTSGVGELFF.

The chain carries TRBV11-2 and TRBJ1-6; D remains unclear. The V end was cut by 0 bases, the J end by 16 bases, with 13 bases between. The germline gives CDR1 SGHAT, CDR2 FQNNGV. The CDR3 spans 13 residues. The DNA for the CDR3 is TGTGCCAGCAGCTTAGATACCACCGCACGTCTCCACTTT. Encoded protein: CASSLDTTARLHF.

This clonotype was picked up one time. This sequence joins TRBV20-1 and TRBJ2-3, with D unresolved. Germline CDR1 and CDR2: DFQATT and SNEGSKA (reference sequence). V shed 8 bases and J shed 2 bases, with 17 bases lying between them. The CDR3 spans 14 residues. DNA of the CDR3: TGCAGTCAGGACGGGCCCTTACCCACAGATACGCAGTATTTT. It specifies CSQDGPLPTDTQYF.

This clonotype was picked up a small number of times. This chain uses TRBV7-9 with TRBJ1-1; D unclear. This CDR3 is 16 amino acids long. Between the trimmed V and J ends, which lost 3 bases and 1 base, there was a span of 15 bases. Germline V gene data show CDR1 as SEHNR and CDR2 as FQNEAQ (reference sequence). The CDR3 loop is CASSFSGGWGNTEAFF. CDR3 DNA: TGTGCCAGCAGCTTCTCAGGCGGGTGGGGGAACACTGAAGCTTTCTTT.

This clonotype showed up just once. The rearrangement joins TRBV29-1 to TRBJ2-1, with 7 bases lining up with TRBD1. Germline-derived CDR1 and CDR2 are SQVTM and ANQGSEA. This CDR3 is 15 amino acids long. V was pared by 5 bases and J by 1 base, with 8 bases of the junction left unmatched. The CDR3 nucleotides read TGCAGCGTTCTAAAGGGGACAGTTTCCTACAATGAGCAGTTCTTC. Amino acids: CSVLKGTVSYNEQFF.

This clonotype was seen a few times. The J gene is TRBJ2-7, the V gene TRBV7-8; TRBD2 matches 7 bases. The ends lost 3 bases at V and 4 bases at J; junction bases unmatched: 3. The CDR3 has 13 residues. CDR1 and CDR2 (germline): SGHVS, FQNEAQ. This CDR3 reads CASSFYGGYEQYF. For the CDR3, the DNA is TGTGCCAGCAGCTTTTACGGGGGGTACGAGCAGTACTTC.

The table lists this clonotype with a few counts. This chain uses TRBV7-6 with TRBJ2-3; either TRBD1 or TRBD2 may supply D (6 bases each). V shed 1 base and J shed 3 bases, with 14 bases lying between them. CDR1 is SGHVS and CDR2 is FNYEAQ in the germline V gene. The length of the CDR3 is 16 residues. The CDR3 sequence: CASSLDGGLSTDTQYF. The CDR3 DNA is TGTGCCAGCAGCTTAGACGGGGGCTTAAGTACAGATACGCAGTATTTT.

This clonotype was counted between two and nine times. The chain combines TRBV20-1 with TRBJ1-5; D might be TRBD1 (6 bases). Germline V gives CDR1 DFQATT, CDR2 SNEGSKA (reference sequence). The ends were cut back, 6 bases at V and 0 bases at J, with 9 bases in the middle. The CDR3 runs to 13 residues. CDR3 DNA sequence: TGCAGTGCCCGGGACACTAGCAATCAGCCCCAGCATTTT. This codes for CSARDTSNQPQHF.

This clonotype was detected only a few times. The V call is TRBV27, the J call TRBJ1-5; 8 bases line up with TRBD1. The V gene end was trimmed by 5 bases and the J gene end by 6 bases; junction bases not matched to a gene: 9. CDR3 length equals 15 residues. Germline V gene sequence: CDR1 MNHEY, CDR2 SMNVEV (reference sequence). The chain's CDR3 is CASSALGQARQPQHF. The CDR3 DNA reads as TGTGCCAGCAGTGCACTGGGACAGGCACGTCAGCCCCAGCATTTT.

The chain carries TRBV20-1 and TRBJ1-1; TRBD1 might be the D (5 bases). The CDR3 loop spans 12 amino acids. V was shortened by 4 bases and J by 5 bases, with 11 bases between the two germline ends. Germline lookup yields CDR1 DFQATT and CDR2 SNEGSKA (reference sequence). The CDR3 here is CSATGGYTEAFF. As DNA, the CDR3 is TGCAGTGCTACGGGGGGATATACTGAAGCTTTCTTT.

This clonotype appeared a few times. The chain employs TRBV10-3 and TRBJ1-4, with 7 positions matching TRBD1. The CDR3 contains 13 residues. Germline loops: CDR1 ENHRY, CDR2 SYGVKD. Trimming cost V 10 bases and J 4 bases; bases outside gene matches: 6. The CDR3 region has the DNA TGTGCCACCAGACAGGGCGATAATGAAAAACTGTTTTTT. It is translated as CATRQGDNEKLFF.

Only a few counts were recorded for this clonotype. J is TRBJ2-5 and V is TRBV5-4; TRBD1 agrees at 7 bases. The CDR3 spans 14 residues. V lost 4 bases and J lost 3; bases outside the gene matches: 6. The germline CDR1 and CDR2 sequences are SGHNT and YYREEE (reference sequence). CDR3 sequence (DNA): TGTGCCAGCAGCCCATACAGGGGCGAAGAGACCCAGTACTTC. The encoded protein is CASSPYRGEETQYF. The full variable domain, in which reference TRBV5-4 and TRBJ2-5 provide the parts outside the CDR3, is ETGVTQSPTHLIKTRGQQVTLRCSSQSGHNTVSWYQQALGQGPQFIFQYYREEENGRGNFPPRFSGLQFPNYSSELNVNALELDDSALYLCASSPYRGEETQYFGPGTRLLVL.

This clonotype appeared a few times. V gene TRBV5-4 combines with J gene TRBJ2-1, with 8 nucleotides matching TRBD2. The length of the CDR3 is 15 residues. CDR1 and CDR2 from the germline V gene are SGHNT and YYREEE (reference sequence). The junction had 7 bases not matched to a gene; V was cut back by 4 bases and J by 4 bases. The CDR3 DNA follows: TGTGCCAGCAGCGCCCGGGGGGGTCCATACAATGAGCAGTTCTTC. Protein sequence: CASSARGGPYNEQFF.